Presented here are 32 T cell receptor beta chains from one specimen sequenced in a study of blood T cell repertoires in COVID-19. Only in-frame clones appear in the TCRdb table, and some are missing; sequencing was by immunoSEQ multiplex PCR. The table lists over 350,000 clones, approximately 87% of them singletons. The sequenced sample was PBMCs or T cells enriched from blood (not recorded which). These receptors originate from a woman in her 50s who had recovered from COVID-19.

This sequence joins TRBV27 and TRBJ1-2, with 7 positions matching TRBD1. The CDR3 covers 15 residues. CDR1 MNHEY and CDR2 SMNVEV come from the germline V gene (reference sequence). J lost 2 bases, V lost 6 bases, and 9 bases had no gene match. The CDR3 DNA reads TGTGCCAGCAGCTTACAGGGGCGGCTGAACTATGGCTACACCTTC. As protein: CASSLQGRLNYGYTF.

The chain joins TRBV5-8 to TRBJ2-7; TRBD1 might be the D (6 bases). The CDR3 is 17 amino acids. Trimming removed 3 bases from V and 4 bases from J, with 23 bases in between. Germline V gene sequence: CDR1 SGHTS, CDR2 YDEGEE. In DNA form, the CDR3 reads TGTGCCAGCAGCTACTTCCGTGGAGCTCAGGGGAAATACGAGCAGTACTTC. Its protein is CASSYFRGAQGKYEQYF.

J is TRBJ1-2 and V is TRBV5-4; TRBD1 matches at 7 bases. This CDR3 is built from 12 residues. Trimming took 4 bases from V and 12 from J; bases not matched to a gene: 9. CDR1 and CDR2 (germline): SGHNT, YYREEE (reference sequence). CDR3 coding DNA: TGTGCCAGCAGCATTGACAGGGCTCTCAACACCTTC. Protein sequence: CASSIDRALNTF.

V usage is TRBV5-1 and J usage is TRBJ2-2; 8 bases match TRBD1. The CDR3 consists of 17 residues. V trimming: 6 bases; J trimming: 3 bases; junction bases outside the gene matches: 13. The germline V gene encodes CDR1 SGHRS and CDR2 YFSETQ. The DNA of the CDR3 is TGCGCCAGCACCCCGATCCCGGGACAGGACCACACCGGGGAGCTGTTTTTT. Protein product: CASTPIPGQDHTGELFF. Using reference TRBV5-1 and TRBJ2-2 for the parts outside the CDR3, the full variable domain is KAGVTQTPRYLIKTRGQQVTLSCSPISGHRSVSWYQQTPGQGLQFLFEYFSETQRNKGNFPGRFSGRQFSNSRSEMNVSTLELGDSALYLCASTPIPGQDHTGELFFGEGSRLTVL.

This chain connects TRBV2 to TRBJ1-1, with 7 bases lining up with TRBD1. The ends lost 6 bases at V and 0 bases at J; junction bases unmatched: 13. CDR1 is SNHLY and CDR2 is FYNNEI in the germline V gene. The CDR3 length is 17 residues. The CDR3 loop is CASRGTGTVIMNTEAFF. The DNA of the CDR3 is TGTGCCAGCAGGGGGACCGGGACAGTGATAATGAACACTGAAGCTTTCTTT.

In DNA form, the CDR3 reads TGTGCCAGCAGTTTAACAGACCAAGAGACCCAGTACTTC. Translating it yields CASSLTDQETQYF. This chain links TRBV3-1 (or the pseudogene TRBV3-2) with TRBJ2-5; D not resolved. V was shortened by 6 bases and J by 0 bases, with 8 bases between the two germline ends. The CDR3 covers 13 residues. From germline, CDR1 is LGHDT and CDR2 YNNKEL (reference sequence).

V gene TRBV5-8 combines with J gene TRBJ1-5, with D unclear. This CDR3 has 14 residues. Germline-derived CDR1 and CDR2 are SGHTS and YDEGEE. V lost 4 bases and J lost 5, with 13 bases in between. As DNA, the CDR3 is TGTGCCAGCAGCGGTGGACTAAGCGATCAGCCCCAGCATTTT. This gives the protein CASSGGLSDQPQHF.

In the case of this clone: The same CDR3 arises from other DNA sequences in this sample as well. This chain connects TRBV12-3 or TRBV12-4 to TRBJ1-2; 7 nucleotides match TRBD1. Trimming at V came to 5 bases and at J to 5 bases, leaving 2 bases not matched to a gene. The CDR3 totals 12 residues. CDR3 nucleotide sequence: TGTGCCAGCAGTCCAGGGGGGTATGGCTACACCTTC. Its protein is CASSPGGYGYTF.

The chain joins TRBV11-3 to TRBJ2-1; a possible D gene is TRBD2 (7 bases). With 4 bases removed from V and 8 bases from J, the gap between germline ends came to 33 bases. Germline V gives CDR1 SGHNT, CDR2 YENEEA. This CDR3 comprises 20 residues. Here the CDR3 DNA reads TGTGCCAGCAGCTCATGGCGGGGGCAGGGGTCCCAACCTTACGTTCATGAGCAGTTCTTC. This gives the protein CASSSWRGQGSQPYVHEQFF.

The chain couples TRBV30 to TRBJ2-7; 7 nucleotides line up with TRBD2. After removal of 3 bases from V and 1 base from J, the junction contained 12 bases not matched to a gene. CDR1 is GTSNPN and CDR2 is SVGIG in the germline V gene (reference sequence). The CDR3 totals 16 residues. CDR3 sequence reads: CAWSGLRAGRSYEQYF. In DNA, the CDR3 is TGTGCCTGGAGCGGGTTGAGGGCCGGGAGGTCCTACGAGCAGTACTTC.

The rearrangement joins TRBV6-5 to TRBJ2-7; maybe TRBD1 (6 bases). The germline V gene has CDR1 MNHEY and CDR2 SVGAGI. V gave up 5 bases and J gave up 0 bases, with 14 bases separating them. This CDR3 comprises 15 residues. This CDR3 is CASSRHRQVSYEQYF. The CDR3 bases are TGTGCCAGCAGTAGACATCGACAGGTCTCCTACGAGCAGTACTTC.

This chain joins TRBV7-2 and TRBJ1-2, with TRBD1 identical over 7 bases. J was trimmed by 7 bases and V by 5 bases; bases with no gene match: 10. This CDR3 has 14 amino acids. Germline CDR1 and CDR2: SGHTA and FQGNSA. The CDR3 bases are TGTGCCAGCAGCCATGGGGACAGATCGATTGGCTACACCTTC. It encodes CASSHGDRSIGYTF.

This chain uses TRBV4-3 with TRBJ2-5; D perhaps matches TRBD1 (6 bases). V shed 3 bases and J shed 0 bases, with 14 bases lying between them. In germline, CDR1 is LGHNA, CDR2 YSLEER. CDR3 length: 16 amino acids. CDR3 nucleotides: TGCGCCAGCAGCCAGAGAAGGGGACACGACCAAGAGACCCAGTACTTC. This gives the protein CASSQRRGHDQETQYF.

The chain is built from TRBV5-1 and TRBJ1-1; a possible D gene is TRBD1 (5 bases). The germline V gene encodes CDR1 SGHRS and CDR2 YFSETQ. The CDR3 length is 17 residues. V shed 0 bases and J shed 0 bases, with 15 bases lying between them. CDR3 in DNA: TGCGCCAGCAGCTTGGCCGCGGCAGGGCCGATGAACACTGAAGCTTTCTTT. This gives the protein CASSLAAAGPMNTEAFF.

The chain carries TRBV18 and TRBJ1-2; TRBD1 is a possible D gene (5 bases). From germline, CDR1 is KGHSH and CDR2 LQKENI. The CDR3 spans 16 residues. V was pared by 2 bases and J by 8 bases, with 21 bases between. The DNA for the CDR3 is TGTGCCAGCTCACCAATGGGGCAGGCTGAACAGATCGGCTACACCTTC. Its protein is CASSPMGQAEQIGYTF. Drawing the rest from reference TRBV18 and TRBJ1-2, the complete variable domain is NAGVMQNPRHLVRRRGQEARLRCSPMKGHSHVYWYRQLPEEGLKFMVYLQKENIIDESGMPKERFSAEFPKEGPSILRIQQVVRGDSAAYFCASSPMGQAEQIGYTFGSGTRLTVV.

The genes are TRBV10-3 and TRBJ2-5, with D uncertain. Per the germline V gene, CDR1 is ENHRY and CDR2 is SYGVKD. V lost 4 bases, J lost 3 bases, and 9 bases lay in between. This CDR3 has 13 amino acids. The CDR3 loop reads CAISAHQKETQYF. The CDR3 region has the DNA TGTGCCATCAGTGCACACCAGAAAGAGACCCAGTACTTC.

The chain combines TRBV27 with TRBJ1-5, with D perhaps TRBD1 (5 bases). Germline V CDR1 and CDR2: MNHEY, SMNVEV (reference sequence). The CDR3 spans 17 residues. The V end lost 4 bases, the J end lost 6 bases, and 22 bases lay between the germline ends. This CDR3 is CASSSSPGPSGIQPQHF. The CDR3 DNA reads as TGTGCCAGCAGTTCGTCTCCCGGACCGTCAGGGATTCAGCCCCAGCATTTT.

This clone has only one observation. CDR3 amino acids: CASSVRGFEAFF. The CDR3 DNA sequence: TGTGCCAGCAGTGTAAGAGGGTTTGAAGCTTTCTTT. The rearrangement links TRBV2 to TRBJ1-1, with D unclear. The CDR3 runs to 12 residues. V was clipped by 4 bases and J by 7 bases, with 10 bases between them. Germline V gene sequence: CDR1 SNHLY, CDR2 FYNNEI.

This clone was picked up one time. V is TRBV10-3 and J is TRBJ2-2; 9 bases fit TRBD1. The CDR3 totals 14 residues. Unmatched junction bases numbered 1, after V lost 3 bases and J lost 5 bases. Germline V CDR1 and CDR2: ENHRY, SYGVKD. The CDR3 loop is CAISEQGATGELFF. The DNA for the CDR3 is TGTGCCATCAGTGAACAGGGGGCAACCGGGGAGCTGTTTTTT.

This chain links TRBV6-5 with TRBJ2-7; 7 bases match TRBD1. The CDR3 sequence is 13 residues long. Trimming cost V 4 bases and J 3 bases; bases outside gene matches: 3. Per the germline V gene, CDR1 is MNHEY and CDR2 is SVGAGI. CDR3 coding DNA: TGTGCCAGCAGTTTGGGGACAGACTACGAGCAGTACTTC. It specifies CASSLGTDYEQYF.

The gene calls are TRBV5-5 and TRBJ1-3; perhaps TRBD1 as D (5 bases). CDR1 is SGHKS and CDR2 is YYEKEE in the germline V gene (reference sequence). The CDR3 is 15 amino acids. Trimming removed 3 bases from V and 4 bases from J, with 14 bases in between. This chain's CDR3 is CASSSGVGRGNTIYF. Written as DNA, the CDR3 is TGTGCCAGCAGCTCGGGAGTGGGGCGGGGAAACACCATATATTTT.

V usage is TRBV30 and J usage is TRBJ1-5; D call uncertain. Trimming stripped 2 bases from V and 2 bases from J, with 10 bases between. Per the germline V gene, CDR1 is GTSNPN and CDR2 is SVGIG (reference sequence). The CDR3 is made up of 14 amino acids. CDR3 sequence reads: CAWSHLGGNQPQHF. In DNA, the CDR3 is TGTGCCTGGAGTCACCTAGGTGGCAATCAGCCCCAGCATTTT.

The chain combines TRBV4-3 with TRBJ1-1, with 7 bases lining up with TRBD1. V lost 0 bases, J lost 12 bases, and 7 bases stayed unmatched. The CDR3 loop spans 13 amino acids. Germline V CDR1 and CDR2: LGHNA, YSLEER. CDR3 loop: CASSQERDRLSFF. Written as DNA, the CDR3 is TGCGCCAGCAGCCAAGAACGGGACAGACTTTCTTTCTTT.

This chain connects TRBV12-3 or TRBV12-4 to TRBJ2-7; 8 nucleotides agree with TRBD1. The junction had 6 bases not matched to a gene; V was cut back by 5 bases and J by 6 bases. This CDR3 has 13 residues. This chain's CDR3 is CASSTGGISEQYF. The CDR3 coding sequence is TGTGCCAGCAGTACAGGGGGTATTAGCGAGCAGTACTTC.

The J gene is TRBJ2-2, the V gene TRBV15; 8 bases fit TRBD1. The CDR3 runs to 15 residues. CDR1 and CDR2 (germline): LNHNV, YYDKDF (reference sequence). Trimming at V came to 0 bases and at J to 7 bases, leaving 4 bases not matched to a gene. Here the CDR3 reads CATSRDTGGIGELFF. DNA for the CDR3: TGTGCCACCAGCAGAGATACAGGGGGGATCGGGGAGCTGTTTTTT.

V and J are TRBV10-1 and TRBJ1-4; tentatively, D is TRBD1 (5 bases). V was pared by 8 bases and J by 8 bases, with 15 bases between. The CDR3 loop spans 13 amino acids. Germline CDR1 reads WNHNN; CDR2 reads SYGVQD (reference sequence). The CDR3 here is CASGPGIREKLFF. CDR3 in DNA: TGCGCCAGCGGGCCAGGGATAAGGGAAAAACTGTTTTTT.

This clone turned up a few times. The J gene is TRBJ1-5, the V gene TRBV5-6; the D is unclear. The germline CDR1 and CDR2 sequences are SGHDT and YYEEEE. The CDR3 is 16 amino acids. With 3 bases removed from V and 3 bases from J, the gap between germline ends came to 16 bases. CDR3: CASSSLGGQPNQPQHF. CDR3 in DNA: TGTGCCAGCAGCTCCCTAGGAGGCCAACCCAATCAGCCCCAGCATTTT.

A few counts support this clone. Other DNA sequences in the sample encode the same CDR3. V and J are TRBV30 and TRBJ1-2; D remains unclear. The V gene's germline CDR1 is GTSNPN and CDR2 SVGIG (reference sequence). The CDR3 covers 12 residues. Trimming shortened V by 4 bases and J by 2 bases, and 8 bases separated the two germline ends. CDR3 residues: CAWTTGNYGYTF. The CDR3 DNA follows: TGTGCCTGGACGACGGGGAACTATGGCTACACCTTC.

J is TRBJ2-7 and V is TRBV28; D is perhaps TRBD1 (6 bases). This CDR3 has 13 amino acids. V was pared by 2 bases and J by 2 bases, with 7 bases between. CDR1 and CDR2 (germline): MDHEN, SYDVKM. CDR3 in DNA: TGTGCCAGCAGTTTAGGACAGACCTACGAGCAGTACTTC. Protein sequence: CASSLGQTYEQYF.

The gene calls are TRBV6-5 and TRBJ2-7; perhaps TRBD1 as D (6 bases). The CDR3 runs 13 residues. Germline lookup yields CDR1 MNHEY and CDR2 SVGAGI. The ends were cut back, 8 bases at V and 3 bases at J, with 14 bases in the middle. CDR3 nucleotide sequence: TGTGCCAGCTGGGACACCCCCTTCTACGAGCAGTACTTC. Translated, it gives CASWDTPFYEQYF.

This clone was counted a single time. This chain links TRBV19 with TRBJ1-5; no clear D. This CDR3 has 16 residues. Germline CDR1 is LNHDA and CDR2 is SQIVND (reference sequence). The V and J ends lost 3 bases and 9 bases respectively, with 21 bases between them. CDR3 DNA sequence: TGTGCCAGTAGTATCGGAGGGAAGGGTTCGACTGGGCCCCAGCATTTT. Translated, it gives CASSIGGKGSTGPQHF.

The rearrangement links TRBV10-3 to TRBJ2-7, with a tentative D call TRBD1 (5 bases). V was trimmed by 0 bases and J by 6 bases, leaving 9 bases between them. Germline lookup yields CDR1 ENHRY and CDR2 SYGVKD. This CDR3 region has 13 residues. The CDR3 DNA is TGTGCCATCAGTGAGTCACTGGGGCCCGAGCAGTACTTC. This gives the protein CAISESLGPEQYF.